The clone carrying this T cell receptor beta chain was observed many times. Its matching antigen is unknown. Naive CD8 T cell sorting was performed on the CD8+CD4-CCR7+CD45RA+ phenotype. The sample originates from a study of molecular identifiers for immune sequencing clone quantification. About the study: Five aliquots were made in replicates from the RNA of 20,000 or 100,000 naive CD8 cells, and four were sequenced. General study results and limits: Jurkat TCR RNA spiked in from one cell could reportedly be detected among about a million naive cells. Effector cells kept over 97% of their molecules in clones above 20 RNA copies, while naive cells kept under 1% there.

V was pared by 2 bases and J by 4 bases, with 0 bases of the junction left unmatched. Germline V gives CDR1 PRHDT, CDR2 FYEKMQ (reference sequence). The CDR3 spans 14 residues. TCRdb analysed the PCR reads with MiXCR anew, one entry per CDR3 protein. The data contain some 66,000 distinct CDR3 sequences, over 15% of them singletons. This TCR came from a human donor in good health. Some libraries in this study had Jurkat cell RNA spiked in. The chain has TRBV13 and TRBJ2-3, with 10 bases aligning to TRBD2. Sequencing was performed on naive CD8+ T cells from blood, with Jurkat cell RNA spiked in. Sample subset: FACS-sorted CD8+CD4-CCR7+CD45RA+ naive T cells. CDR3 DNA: TGTGCCAGCAGCTTACTAGCGGGAGCAGATACGCAGTATTTT. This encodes CASSLLAGADTQYF.